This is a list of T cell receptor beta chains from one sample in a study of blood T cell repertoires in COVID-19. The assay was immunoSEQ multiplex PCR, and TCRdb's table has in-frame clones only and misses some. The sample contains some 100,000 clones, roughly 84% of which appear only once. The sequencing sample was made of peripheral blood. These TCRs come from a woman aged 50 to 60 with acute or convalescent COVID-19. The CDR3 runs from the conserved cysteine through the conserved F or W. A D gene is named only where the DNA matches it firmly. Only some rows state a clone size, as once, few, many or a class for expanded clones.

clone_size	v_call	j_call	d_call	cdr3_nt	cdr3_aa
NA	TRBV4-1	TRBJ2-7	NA	TGCGCCAGCAGCCAAGTAAGGGAGACACCCTACGAGCAGTACTTC	CASSQVRETPYEQYF
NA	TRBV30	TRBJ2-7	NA	TGTGCCTGGAGTGTCCTATCTGAGGAGCAGTACTTC	CAWSVLSEEQYF
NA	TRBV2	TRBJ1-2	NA	TGTGCCAGCACTGACAGGTCCGCCGAGCCCTTCTTC	CASTDRSAEPFF
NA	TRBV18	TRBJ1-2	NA	TGTGCCAGCTCACCACCGGAACAGGGTGGCTACACCTTC	CASSPPEQGGYTF
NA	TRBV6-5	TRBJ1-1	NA	TGTGCCAGCAGTTACAACGTCAGGGCCGAAGCTTTCTTT	CASSYNVRAEAFF
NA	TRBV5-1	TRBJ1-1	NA	TGCGCCAGCAGCTTACGGGGACTCTTCAGGAACACTGAAGCTTTCTTT	CASSLRGLFRNTEAFF
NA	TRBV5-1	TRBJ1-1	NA	TGCGCATGTTCCTATGGGGGGGCTCAGAACACTGAAGCTTTCTTT	CACSYGGAQNTEAFF
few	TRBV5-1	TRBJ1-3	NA	TGCGCCAGCAGTTTGGACAGCTCTGGAAACACCATATATTTT	CASSLDSSGNTIYF
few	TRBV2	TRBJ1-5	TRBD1	TGTGCCAGCAGCGTACAGGGGTTGACGAATCAGCCCCAGCATTTT	CASSVQGLTNQPQHF
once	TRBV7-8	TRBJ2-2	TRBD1	TGTGCCAGCAGCTTAGGGGTCGGGACAGGGACCGGGGAGCTGTTTTTT	CASSLGVGTGTGELFF
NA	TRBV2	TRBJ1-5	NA	TGTGCCAGCTCCCGAGGGGGGGTCAATCAGCCCCAGCATTTT	CASSRGGVNQPQHF
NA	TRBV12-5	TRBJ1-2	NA	TGTGCTAGTGGTTTGACAGACTATGGCTACACCTTC	CASGLTDYGYTF
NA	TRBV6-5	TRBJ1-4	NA	TGTGCCAGCTCTTTCGGGGGACCGAATGAAAAACTGTTTTTT	CASSFGGPNEKLFF
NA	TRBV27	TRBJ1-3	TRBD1	TGTGCCAGCAGTCAGGGGGCTGGAAACACCATATATTTT	CASSQGAGNTIYF
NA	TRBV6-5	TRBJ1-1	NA	TGTGCCAGCCTGGTTCTATGGACTGAAGCTTTCTTT	CASLVLWTEAFF
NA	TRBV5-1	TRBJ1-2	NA	TGCGCCAGCAGCGAAGACGGTGGGGGGGTTTATGGCTACACCTTC	CASSEDGGGVYGYTF
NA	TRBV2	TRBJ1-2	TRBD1	TGTGCCAGTATGGGACAGAACATATATGGCTACACCTTC	CASMGQNIYGYTF
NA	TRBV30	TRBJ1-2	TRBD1	TGTGCCTGGAGTGCCAGGGACAGGGGGCTAGGGGGCTACACCTTC	CAWSARDRGLGGYTF
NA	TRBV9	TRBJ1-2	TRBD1	TGTGCCAGCAGCGTAGCGAGGGACAGGGGGGCCCCATATGGCTACACCTTC	CASSVARDRGAPYGYTF
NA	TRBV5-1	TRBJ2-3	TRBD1	TGCGCCAGCAGCGATCGGACAGGGAGCACAGATACGCAGTATTTT	CASSDRTGSTDTQYF
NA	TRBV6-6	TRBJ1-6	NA	TGTGCCAGCAGACAGACACCGCCCCTCCACTTT	CASRQTPPLHF
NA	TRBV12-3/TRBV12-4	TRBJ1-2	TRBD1	TGTGCCAGCCGACAGGGGGGCGGCTACACCTTC	CASRQGGGYTF